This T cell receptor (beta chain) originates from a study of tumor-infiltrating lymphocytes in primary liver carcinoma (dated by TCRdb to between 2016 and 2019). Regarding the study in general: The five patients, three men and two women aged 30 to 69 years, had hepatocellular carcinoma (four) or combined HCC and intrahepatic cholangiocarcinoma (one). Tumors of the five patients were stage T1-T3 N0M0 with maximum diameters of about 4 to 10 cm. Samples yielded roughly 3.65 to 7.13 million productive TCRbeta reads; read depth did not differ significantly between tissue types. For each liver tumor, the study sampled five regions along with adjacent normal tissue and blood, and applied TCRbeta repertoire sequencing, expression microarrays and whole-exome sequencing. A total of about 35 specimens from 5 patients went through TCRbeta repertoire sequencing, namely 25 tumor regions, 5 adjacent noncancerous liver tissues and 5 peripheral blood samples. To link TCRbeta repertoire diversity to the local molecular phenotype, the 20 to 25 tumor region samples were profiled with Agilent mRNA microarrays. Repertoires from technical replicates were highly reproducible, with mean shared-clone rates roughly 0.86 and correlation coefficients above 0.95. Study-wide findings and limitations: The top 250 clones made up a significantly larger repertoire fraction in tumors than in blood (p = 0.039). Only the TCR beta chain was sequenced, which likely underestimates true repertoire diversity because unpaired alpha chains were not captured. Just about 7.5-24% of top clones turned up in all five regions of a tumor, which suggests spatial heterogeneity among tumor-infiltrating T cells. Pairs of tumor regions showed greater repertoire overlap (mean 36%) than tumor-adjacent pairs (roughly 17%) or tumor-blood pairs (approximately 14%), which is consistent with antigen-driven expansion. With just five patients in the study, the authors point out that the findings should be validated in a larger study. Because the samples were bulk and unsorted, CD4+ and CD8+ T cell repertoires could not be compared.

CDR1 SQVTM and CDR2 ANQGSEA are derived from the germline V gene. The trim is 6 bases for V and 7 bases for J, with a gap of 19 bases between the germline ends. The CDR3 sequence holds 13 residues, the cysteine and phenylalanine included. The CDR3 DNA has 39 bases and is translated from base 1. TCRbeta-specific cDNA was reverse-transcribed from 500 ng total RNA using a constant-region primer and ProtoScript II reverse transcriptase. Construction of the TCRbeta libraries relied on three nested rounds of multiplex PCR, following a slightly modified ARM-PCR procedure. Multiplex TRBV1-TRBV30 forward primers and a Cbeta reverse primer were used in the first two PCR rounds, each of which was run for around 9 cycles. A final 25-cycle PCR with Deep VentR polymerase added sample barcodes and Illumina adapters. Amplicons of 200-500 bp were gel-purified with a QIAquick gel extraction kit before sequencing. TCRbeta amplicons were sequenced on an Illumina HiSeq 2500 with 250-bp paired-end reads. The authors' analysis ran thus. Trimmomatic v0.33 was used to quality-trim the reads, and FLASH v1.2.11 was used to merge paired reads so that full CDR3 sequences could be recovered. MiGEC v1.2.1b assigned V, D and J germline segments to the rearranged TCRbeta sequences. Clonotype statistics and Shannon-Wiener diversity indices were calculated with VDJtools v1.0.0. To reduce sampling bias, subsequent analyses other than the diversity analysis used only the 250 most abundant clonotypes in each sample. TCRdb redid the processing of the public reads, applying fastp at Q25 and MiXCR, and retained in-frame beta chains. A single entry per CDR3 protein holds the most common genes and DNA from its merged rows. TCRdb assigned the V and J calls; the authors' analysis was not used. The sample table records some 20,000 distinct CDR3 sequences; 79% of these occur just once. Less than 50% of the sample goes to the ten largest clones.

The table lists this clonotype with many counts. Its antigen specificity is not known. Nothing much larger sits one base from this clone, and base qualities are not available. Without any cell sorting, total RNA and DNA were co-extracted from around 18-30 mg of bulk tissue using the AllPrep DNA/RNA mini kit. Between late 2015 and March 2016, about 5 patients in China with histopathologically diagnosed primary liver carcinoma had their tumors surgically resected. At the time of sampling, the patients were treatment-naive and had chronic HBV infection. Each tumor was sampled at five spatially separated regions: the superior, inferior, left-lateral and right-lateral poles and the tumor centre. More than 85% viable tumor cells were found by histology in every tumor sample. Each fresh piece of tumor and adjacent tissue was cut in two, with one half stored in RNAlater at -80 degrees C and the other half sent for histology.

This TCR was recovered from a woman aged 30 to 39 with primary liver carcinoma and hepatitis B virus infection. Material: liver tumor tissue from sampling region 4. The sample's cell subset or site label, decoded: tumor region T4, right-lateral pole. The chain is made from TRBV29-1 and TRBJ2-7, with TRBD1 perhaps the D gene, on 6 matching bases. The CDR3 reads CSVDTGYVDEQYF. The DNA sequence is TGCAGCGTCGATACAGGGTATGTCGATGAGCAGTACTTC.